What follows describes a single TCR beta chain. The antigen remains undetermined. The germline V gene has CDR1 LGHNA and CDR2 YSLEER. The CDR3 length is 17 residues. J gave up 0 bases and V 4 bases, and 8 bases lay outside the gene matches. The data are from a study of cytomegalovirus exposure and HLA in healthy donors. The assay was immunoSEQ multiplex PCR, and TCRdb's table has in-frame clones only and misses some. The sample records a few hundred thousand clones, over 75% being singletons. Study conclusions and caveats: Clusters of TCRs from the first cohort tended to co-occur in the 120 or so validation repertoires (as a later analysis found). Researchers reported that a few CMV-associated chains were confirmed in vitro as CMV antigen-specific. As was reported, the classifier diagnosed cytomegalovirus status with high specificity and sensitivity. Rare TCR sequences dominated, though some public TCRs recurred in many donors.

This rearrangement joins TRBV4-3 to TRBJ1-5, with 8 bases aligning to TRBD1. The origin of this receptor is a man in his thirties or forties in good health and CMV-seronegative. What was sequenced was PBMCs. The CDR3: CASSRKSGQDSNQPQHF. The CDR3 DNA reads TGCGCCAGCAGCCGCAAATCGGGACAGGATAGCAATCAGCCCCAGCATTTT.